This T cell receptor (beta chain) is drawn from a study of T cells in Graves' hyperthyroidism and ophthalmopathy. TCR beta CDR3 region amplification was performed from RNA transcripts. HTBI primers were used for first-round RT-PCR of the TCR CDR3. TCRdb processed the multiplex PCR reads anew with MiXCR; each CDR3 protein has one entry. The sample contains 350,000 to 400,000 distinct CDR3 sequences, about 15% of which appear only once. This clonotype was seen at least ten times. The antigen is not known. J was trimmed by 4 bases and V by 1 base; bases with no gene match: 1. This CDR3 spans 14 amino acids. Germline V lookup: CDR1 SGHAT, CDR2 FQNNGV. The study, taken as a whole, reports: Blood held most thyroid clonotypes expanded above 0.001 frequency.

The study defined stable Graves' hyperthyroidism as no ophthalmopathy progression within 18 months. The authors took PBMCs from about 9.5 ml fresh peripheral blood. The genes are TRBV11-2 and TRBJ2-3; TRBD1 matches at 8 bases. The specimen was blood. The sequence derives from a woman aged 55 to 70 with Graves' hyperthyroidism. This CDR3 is CASSLARGPDTQYF. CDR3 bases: TGTGCCAGCAGCTTAGCCAGGGGGCCAGATACGCAGTATTTT.